Sequencing of this T cell receptor beta chain was carried out in a study of read filtering for tumor transcriptome and immune sequencing (dated by TCRdb to 2020 to 2021). In the study overall: The cohort consisted of over 16 male and some 13 female patients, with a mean age of roughly 70 years and an age range of roughly 40 to 85. A main aim was a read-filtering strategy for immune repertoire data, specifically whether clonotypes supported by a single read should be removed. The study compared TCR repertoires from targeted immune repertoire sequencing and bulk whole-transcriptome sequencing run on the same bone marrow samples. Per sample, about 4.05 to 11 million TCR-region mapped reads were obtained with IR-seq, compared with only roughly 85 to 1273 with RNA-seq. By revised international staging, 8 or 9 patients were R-ISS I, about 17 were R-ISS II and roughly seven were R-ISS III. Whole-transcriptome libraries were prepared with the TruSeq RNA Access Library Prep Kit after DNase treatment.

Every patient had bone marrow sampled at the time of active disease. Bone marrow mononuclear cells were isolated by Ficoll-Hypaque density gradient centrifugation. Myeloma plasma cells were removed and CD138-negative cells were collected by negative selection after labeling with CD138 magnetic microbeads on a MACS separator. Flow cytometry with CD138 antibodies on an Attune NxT was used to check how pure the isolated cells were. TRIzol reagent was used to extract total RNA, which was then quantified with a NanoDrop spectrophotometer. For each patient, the CD138-negative bone marrow sample underwent paired RNA-seq and IR-seq. TCR libraries were constructed from 400 to 500 ng RNA using the Immunoverse kit, and molecular barcoded adaptors covering alpha/delta and beta/gamma chains were employed. TCR library preparation used the same RNA that was used for transcriptome sequencing. Sequencing of TCR libraries was carried out on an Illumina HiSeq 4000 with 2 x 150 cycles. In the paper's pipeline: TCR reads were aligned to human V, D, J and C references and assembled into CDR3 clonotypes with MiXCR, including quality filtering and error correction. The tcR package in R was used to analyze clonotype counts and gene usage diversity. For inspection of raw mapping reads, RNA-seq reads were mapped by STAR aligner version 2.5.3a onto GRCh37 of the human genome. To test how sequencing depth affected the clonotypes detected, IR-seq fastq files were randomly downsampled with Seqtk 1.3. The public reads were run again by TCRdb, first through fastp at Q25 and then through MiXCR, and only productive beta chains were kept. Rows with one shared CDR3 protein collapse into an entry with the most common genes and DNA. None of the V and J calls come from the authors' own analysis; TCRdb made them. This sample is represented by about 130,000 distinct CDR3 sequences; about 13% of them were singletons. 8.4% of the sample is in the top ten clones.

CDR1 MNHEY and CDR2 SVGAGI are derived from the germline V gene. Measured from the cysteine to the phenylalanine, the CDR3 is 14 residues long. The entry retains the CDR3 DNA only, 42 bases that are in frame from base 1. V loses 4 bases of germline sequence and J loses 8 bases, and the interval between the two ends is 17 bases. Paper-wide results and their limitations: In IR-seq, roughly 79% of clonotypes but approximately 4% of total reads were represented by single-read clonotypes, whereas in RNA-seq, roughly three quarters of clonotypes and more than 40% of reads were represented by single-read clonotypes. The sorted CD138-negative fraction was composed of a mixed bone marrow immune population rather than of purified T cells. Compared with RNA-seq, IR-seq captured clonotypes at much greater depth and more reliably, and a smaller IR-seq throughput was enough to identify most of the shared clonotypes. The correlation between IR-seq and RNA-seq shared clonotype proportions rose when single-read clonotypes were removed.

This clonotype was counted at least ten times. Its antigen is currently not known. No clone much larger than this one lies a single base away; base qualities are absent. The V gene is TRBV6-5 and the J gene is TRBJ1-1; TRBD1 is a possible D gene, resting on 6 matching bases. This TCR was sampled from a donor at least 40 years old with multiple myeloma. The sequencing sample was made of a population of CD138-negative cells sorted from bone marrow. Reading the label with the study, this specimen's cell subset or site is: bone marrow mononuclear cells depleted of CD138+ plasma/myeloma cells by negative magnetic selection. The nucleotides are TGTGCCAGCAGTTTATTTCCAGGGGACAAAGAAGCTTTCTTT. It translates as CASSLFPGDKEAFF.